This is a list of T cell receptor beta chains from one sample in a study of read filtering for tumor transcriptome and immune sequencing. MiXCR, applied by TCRdb to the reads, yields one record per CDR3 protein. Among around 5,200 distinct CDR3 sequences listed, roughly 20% were seen once. Sequenced input: a population of CD138-negative cells sorted from bone marrow. The receptors shown here come from a donor over 35 with multiple myeloma. Each CDR3 is given with its conserved first and last residue. Each record gives: D gene, J gene, clone size, V gene, CDR3 DNA, CDR3 protein. D genes are given only for firm matches. Clone size is stated in some rows and not others, as once, few, many or a class when expanded.

d_gene: TRBD2; j_gene: TRBJ2-7; abundance: many; v_gene: TRBV4-3; CDR3nt: TGCGCCAGCAGCCACGTATTAACTAGCGGCTACGAGCAGTACTTC; CDR3aa: CASSHVLTSGYEQYF
d_gene: .; j_gene: TRBJ2-1; abundance: medium-sized; v_gene: TRBV29-1; CDR3nt: TGCAGCGTTGACTACACTCCTGGTGAGCAGTTCTTC; CDR3aa: CSVDYTPGEQFF
d_gene: TRBD1; j_gene: TRBJ2-7; abundance: .; v_gene: TRBV6-2/TRBV6-3; CDR3nt: TGTGCCAGCAGCCCAGGGACAGGTCTGCAGTACTTC; CDR3aa: CASSPGTGLQYF
d_gene: .; j_gene: TRBJ1-1; abundance: .; v_gene: TRBV18; CDR3nt: TGTGCCAGCTCGACCGGAAATGAAGCTTTCTTT; CDR3aa: CASSTGNEAFF
d_gene: .; j_gene: TRBJ2-7; abundance: medium-sized; v_gene: TRBV7-9; CDR3nt: TGTGCCAGCAGCATAGGACTTTACTACGAGCAGTACTTC; CDR3aa: CASSIGLYYEQYF
d_gene: .; j_gene: TRBJ2-5; abundance: many; v_gene: TRBV18; CDR3nt: TGTGCCAGCTCACCCCTAGCGAAGCAAGAGACCCAGTACTTC; CDR3aa: CASSPLAKQETQYF
d_gene: .; j_gene: TRBJ2-3; abundance: medium-sized; v_gene: TRBV7-8; CDR3nt: TGTGCCAGCAGCTTAGTAATTGAGGGGTCTAGCACAGATACGCAGTATTTT; CDR3aa: CASSLVIEGSSTDTQYF
d_gene: .; j_gene: TRBJ2-3; abundance: few; v_gene: TRBV27; CDR3nt: TGTGCCAGCAGTTTGCGCAGCCCTGATGATACGCAGTATTTT; CDR3aa: CASSLRSPDDTQYF
d_gene: .; j_gene: TRBJ2-7; abundance: medium-sized; v_gene: TRBV7-9; CDR3nt: TGTGCCAGCAGCTTAGTGCCGGGTCCCTACGAGCAGTACTTC; CDR3aa: CASSLVPGPYEQYF
d_gene: TRBD1; j_gene: TRBJ2-5; abundance: many; v_gene: TRBV7-2; CDR3nt: TGTGCCAGCAGCAGGGACAGGGCAGAGACCCAGTACTTC; CDR3aa: CASSRDRAETQYF
d_gene: .; j_gene: TRBJ2-5; abundance: medium-sized; v_gene: TRBV6-5; CDR3nt: TGTGCCAGCAGCCGAGGAGGGAGCCAAGAGACCCAGTACTTC; CDR3aa: CASSRGGSQETQYF
d_gene: TRBD1; j_gene: TRBJ1-4; abundance: medium-sized; v_gene: TRBV20-1; CDR3nt: TGCAGTGCTAGAGACACCGGGACAGCGGATTTTTTT; CDR3aa: CSARDTGTADFF
d_gene: .; j_gene: TRBJ2-3; abundance: many; v_gene: TRBV27; CDR3nt: TGTGCCAGCAGTTTATCAATCCGGGGCGCAGATACGCAGTATTTT; CDR3aa: CASSLSIRGADTQYF
d_gene: .; j_gene: TRBJ2-4; abundance: many; v_gene: TRBV23-1; CDR3nt: TGCGCCAGCAGTCAAGACCTCGCCAAAAACATTCAGTACTTC; CDR3aa: CASSQDLAKNIQYF
d_gene: TRBD2; j_gene: TRBJ2-1; abundance: medium-sized; v_gene: TRBV10-2; CDR3nt: TGCGCCAGTCATCCGACTAGCGGGATCTACAATGAGCAGTTCTTC; CDR3aa: CASHPTSGIYNEQFF
d_gene: .; j_gene: TRBJ1-1; abundance: medium-sized; v_gene: TRBV7-3; CDR3nt: TGTGCCAGCAGCTTGGTGGGGCAAGAAGACACTGAAGCTTTCTTT; CDR3aa: CASSLVGQEDTEAFF
d_gene: .; j_gene: TRBJ1-5; abundance: many; v_gene: TRBV7-2; CDR3nt: TGTGCCAGCAGCTTAGGGGGGGGCGGTCAGCCCCAGCATTTT; CDR3aa: CASSLGGGGQPQHF
d_gene: TRBD2; j_gene: TRBJ2-1; abundance: few; v_gene: TRBV10-3; CDR3nt: TGTGCCATCAGGGCCTTGACTAGCGGTTCAAACAATGAGCAGTTCTTC; CDR3aa: CAIRALTSGSNNEQFF
d_gene: .; j_gene: TRBJ2-2; abundance: many; v_gene: TRBV20-1; CDR3nt: TGCAGTGCTAGATATTACTGGTTCGCGAACACCGGGGAGCTGTTTTTT; CDR3aa: CSARYYWFANTGELFF
d_gene: TRBD1; j_gene: TRBJ2-7; abundance: medium-sized; v_gene: TRBV2; CDR3nt: TGTGCCAGCAGAGTACAGGGGAGCTACGAGCAGTACTTC; CDR3aa: CASRVQGSYEQYF
d_gene: TRBD2; j_gene: TRBJ2-2; abundance: many; v_gene: TRBV5-5; CDR3nt: TGTGCCAGCAGCTTCCCCGAGCGGGAGGGTCGGGAGCTGTTTTTT; CDR3aa: CASSFPEREGRELFF
d_gene: .; j_gene: TRBJ1-2; abundance: medium-sized; v_gene: TRBV20-1; CDR3nt: TGCAGTGCTACGGACAGCCTATATGGCTACACCTTC; CDR3aa: CSATDSLYGYTF
d_gene: .; j_gene: TRBJ2-1; abundance: medium-sized; v_gene: TRBV28; CDR3nt: TGTGCCAGCAGTTTGACCAGGAGTTACAATGAGCAGTTCTTC; CDR3aa: CASSLTRSYNEQFF
d_gene: .; j_gene: TRBJ1-5; abundance: many; v_gene: TRBV7-4; CDR3nt: TGTGCCAGCAGCCCGCACTCTATCCGGGACCAAGGAGAACATCAGCCCCAGCATTTT; CDR3aa: CASSPHSIRDQGEHQPQHF
d_gene: .; j_gene: TRBJ1-2; abundance: medium-sized; v_gene: TRBV3-1; CDR3nt: TGTGCCAGCAGCCAAGAATGGGCGTTGGGGATGAATGGCTACACCTTC; CDR3aa: CASSQEWALGMNGYTF
d_gene: .; j_gene: TRBJ1-3; abundance: many; v_gene: TRBV4-2; CDR3nt: TGTGCCAGCAGCCGCCTTTCCTCTGGAAACACCATATATTTT; CDR3aa: CASSRLSSGNTIYF
d_gene: .; j_gene: TRBJ2-7; abundance: medium-sized; v_gene: TRBV6-1; CDR3nt: TGTGCCAGCACGGGGACGGGAAACGAGCAGTACTTC; CDR3aa: CASTGTGNEQYF
d_gene: .; j_gene: TRBJ1-2; abundance: many; v_gene: TRBV28; CDR3nt: TGTGCCAGCAGTTTGGTACAGCAAAATGGCTACACCTTC; CDR3aa: CASSLVQQNGYTF
d_gene: TRBD1; j_gene: TRBJ1-4; abundance: many; v_gene: TRBV19; CDR3nt: TGTGCCAGTAGCGGGACAGACTTTGAAAAACTGTTTTTT; CDR3aa: CASSGTDFEKLFF
d_gene: .; j_gene: TRBJ2-5; abundance: medium-sized; v_gene: TRBV29-1; CDR3nt: TGCAGCGTTGAAGAAGGGACACGCCAAGAGACCCAGTACTTC; CDR3aa: CSVEEGTRQETQYF
d_gene: TRBD2; j_gene: TRBJ2-7; abundance: few; v_gene: TRBV11-2; CDR3nt: TGTGCCAGCAGCTGGGGACTAGCGGGAGCCGACGAGCAGTACTTC; CDR3aa: CASSWGLAGADEQYF
d_gene: .; j_gene: TRBJ2-1; abundance: medium-sized; v_gene: TRBV12-3/TRBV12-4; CDR3nt: TGTGCCAGCAGTTTTCGAGACAGTTTGGGTTTTACACCCAATGAGCAGTTCTTC; CDR3aa: CASSFRDSLGFTPNEQFF
d_gene: .; j_gene: TRBJ2-2; abundance: medium-sized; v_gene: TRBV5-8; CDR3nt: TGTGCCAGCAGCTTTCGGTCTACTCTCACCGGGGAGCTGTTTTTT; CDR3aa: CASSFRSTLTGELFF
d_gene: .; j_gene: TRBJ2-2; abundance: many; v_gene: TRBV6-6; CDR3nt: TGTGCCAGCAGTTACACCCGTGCCGGGGAGCTGTTTTTT; CDR3aa: CASSYTRAGELFF
d_gene: TRBD2; j_gene: TRBJ2-3; abundance: many; v_gene: TRBV24-1; CDR3nt: TGTGCCACCAGTGAACGACTAGCGGGATTGGGAGATACGCAGTATTTT; CDR3aa: CATSERLAGLGDTQYF
d_gene: .; j_gene: TRBJ2-3; abundance: many; v_gene: TRBV20-1; CDR3nt: TGCAGTGCTAGAGATTTGCGGGTTACGCAGTATTTT; CDR3aa: CSARDLRVTQYF
d_gene: TRBD2; j_gene: TRBJ2-1; abundance: many; v_gene: TRBV5-5; CDR3nt: TGTGCCAGCAGCCCCGGGACTAGCGGGAGGGCCGGTTTGTATGAGCAGTTCTTC; CDR3aa: CASSPGTSGRAGLYEQFF
d_gene: .; j_gene: TRBJ2-1; abundance: once; v_gene: TRBV29-1; CDR3nt: TGCAGCGTTGAAGGTGGGGCGAAATACAATGAGCAGTTCTTC; CDR3aa: CSVEGGAKYNEQFF
d_gene: .; j_gene: TRBJ1-1; abundance: many; v_gene: TRBV5-1; CDR3nt: TGCGCCAGCAGCCCGGGGACCTCGAACACTGAAGCTTTCTTT; CDR3aa: CASSPGTSNTEAFF
d_gene: .; j_gene: TRBJ2-5; abundance: .; v_gene: TRBV5-1; CDR3nt: TGCGCCAGCAGCTTCTCTCCTCTAGGTGTCTTAGAGACCCAGTACTTC; CDR3aa: CASSFSPLGVLETQYF
d_gene: .; j_gene: TRBJ2-1; abundance: medium-sized; v_gene: TRBV6-5; CDR3nt: TGTGCCAGCAGTTACCCCCGTCAGGTTGGTCAGAGCTCCTACAATGAGCAGTTCTTC; CDR3aa: CASSYPRQVGQSSYNEQFF
d_gene: .; j_gene: TRBJ2-3; abundance: many; v_gene: TRBV2; CDR3nt: TGTGCCAGCAGTTTAGGACCCTTCACAGATACGCAGTATTTT; CDR3aa: CASSLGPFTDTQYF
d_gene: .; j_gene: TRBJ1-2; abundance: medium-sized; v_gene: TRBV29-1; CDR3nt: TGCAGCACCCGGGGCGGAAGCGCTAACTATGGCTACACCTTC; CDR3aa: CSTRGGSANYGYTF
d_gene: .; j_gene: TRBJ2-3; abundance: many; v_gene: TRBV4-1; CDR3nt: TGCGCCAGCAGCCAACAGGACTCTAGCACAGATACGCAGTATTTT; CDR3aa: CASSQQDSSTDTQYF
d_gene: TRBD1; j_gene: TRBJ2-3; abundance: medium-sized; v_gene: TRBV7-9; CDR3nt: TGTGCCAGCAGCCGGGAGTCAGGGGGCCCAGATACGCAGTATTTT; CDR3aa: CASSRESGGPDTQYF
d_gene: .; j_gene: TRBJ2-7; abundance: medium-sized; v_gene: TRBV5-4; CDR3nt: TGTGCCAGCAGCTCAAAAGCGGATTCCTCCTACGAGCAGTACTTC; CDR3aa: CASSSKADSSYEQYF
d_gene: TRBD2; j_gene: TRBJ2-1; abundance: medium-sized; v_gene: TRBV11-2; CDR3nt: TGTGCCAGCAGCCTCCTAGCGGGAGGCTCCAATGAGCAGTTCTTC; CDR3aa: CASSLLAGGSNEQFF
d_gene: .; j_gene: TRBJ2-1; abundance: few; v_gene: TRBV30; CDR3nt: TGTGCCTTGAGTGTCGTAGCGGCGAATGATCAGTTCTTC; CDR3aa: CALSVVAANDQFF
d_gene: TRBD2; j_gene: TRBJ2-2; abundance: many; v_gene: TRBV7-9; CDR3nt: TGTGCCAGCAGCGCCGGGACTAGCGGAGCCACCGGGGAGCTGTTTTTT; CDR3aa: CASSAGTSGATGELFF
d_gene: TRBD2; j_gene: TRBJ2-1; abundance: medium-sized; v_gene: TRBV28; CDR3nt: TGTGCCAGCAGGCCATTTTCGACTAGCGGTTACAATGAGCAGTTCTTC; CDR3aa: CASRPFSTSGYNEQFF
d_gene: TRBD1; j_gene: TRBJ2-2; abundance: .; v_gene: TRBV28; CDR3nt: TGTGCCAGCAGTCATGGACAGGCGAGCACCGGGGAGCTGTTTTTT; CDR3aa: CASSHGQASTGELFF
d_gene: .; j_gene: TRBJ2-2; abundance: many; v_gene: TRBV3-1; CDR3nt: TGTGCCAGCGCCGATACTGGGGCCGGGGAGCTGTTTTTT; CDR3aa: CASADTGAGELFF
d_gene: TRBD1; j_gene: TRBJ2-7; abundance: many; v_gene: TRBV7-9; CDR3nt: TGTGCCAGCAGCCCACAACGGGGACAGGGGGCCTACGAGCAGTACTTC; CDR3aa: CASSPQRGQGAYEQYF
d_gene: .; j_gene: TRBJ2-5; abundance: few; v_gene: TRBV9; CDR3nt: TGTGCCAGCAGCGTAGACGGGTTCCAAGAGACCCAGTACTTC; CDR3aa: CASSVDGFQETQYF
d_gene: .; j_gene: TRBJ2-1; abundance: large; v_gene: TRBV12-3/TRBV12-4; CDR3nt: TGTGCCAGCGTGGACGTAAGCTCCTACAATGAGCAGTTCTTC; CDR3aa: CASVDVSSYNEQFF
d_gene: .; j_gene: TRBJ2-5; abundance: medium-sized; v_gene: TRBV12-3/TRBV12-4; CDR3nt: TGTGCCAGCAGGGGGGTAGAGACCCAGTACTTC; CDR3aa: CASRGVETQYF
d_gene: TRBD2; j_gene: TRBJ2-3; abundance: many; v_gene: TRBV20-1; CDR3nt: TGCAGTGCTCGGGCTAGCGGGAGGGCTGTAGATACGCAGTATTTT; CDR3aa: CSARASGRAVDTQYF